The 4 T cell receptor beta chains below were found in one sample sequenced in a study of shared clonotypes between healthy human individuals. TCRdb's table, derived via immunoSEQ multiplex PCR, lists solely in-frame clones and lacks some. The sample consists of 550,000 to 650,000 clones, roughly 96% of them appearing once. In the naive CD8 group, cells lacked CD45RO and were positively selected for CCR7, so terminally differentiated effector memory CD45RA+ cells were left out. Sequencing was carried out using naive CD8+ T cells sorted from blood. These receptors all stem from a woman in her twenties or thirties in good health.

In its sample, this clone was seen once. This sequence joins TRBV2 and TRBJ2-7; D perhaps matches TRBD1 (5 bases). Trimming stripped 11 bases from V and 2 bases from J, with 10 bases between. The germline V gene encodes CDR1 SNHLY and CDR2 FYNNEI. This CDR3 is built from 11 residues. The DNA of the CDR3 is TGTGCCTCTGAACAGGCCTACGAGCAGTACTTC. It codes for CASEQAYEQYF.

This sequence joins TRBV9 and TRBJ1-1; D is uncertain. The germline V gene encodes CDR1 SGDLS and CDR2 YYNGEE. The ends were cut back, 0 bases at V and 7 bases at J, with 7 bases in the middle. The CDR3 runs to 12 residues. The CDR3 DNA reads as TGTGCCAGCAGCGTAGGGACCAGTGAAGCTTTCTTT. Amino acid sequence: CASSVGTSEAFF.

J is TRBJ1-1 and V is TRBV10-3, with D possibly TRBD1 on 6 matching bases. The CDR3 runs to 17 residues. Germline CDR1 reads ENHRY; CDR2 reads SYGVKD. V was pared by 4 bases and J by 7 bases, with 25 bases between. This CDR3 is CAISGKDGTRGTSEAFF. DNA for the CDR3: TGTGCCATCAGTGGTAAAGACGGCACCAGGGGAACTAGTGAAGCTTTCTTT.

The chain links TRBV20-1 to TRBJ2-7, with a tentative D call TRBD2 (7 bases). Between the trimmed V and J ends, which lost 7 bases and 3 bases, there was a span of 10 bases. This CDR3 has 11 residues. Germline values: CDR1 DFQATT, CDR2 SNEGSKA (reference sequence). CDR3 in DNA: TGCAGTGTGGGAGGGGGCTACGAGCAGTACTTC. As protein: CSVGGGYEQYF.